This T cell receptor (beta chain) was sequenced for a study of blood T cell repertoires in COVID-19. In the study overall: The United States, Italy and Spain provided the acute and convalescent COVID-19 samples.

While infection was still active, Seattle patients were enrolled and then followed longitudinally. Sequencing was performed with immunoSEQ multiplex PCR; in TCRdb, only in-frame clones are kept and a portion is missing. The data hold approximately 250,000 clones, with approximately 91% observed a single time. The specimen sequenced was peripheral blood. The receptor comes from a man aged 30 to 45 with COVID-19, enrolled during active disease.

CDR3 sequence reads: CASSASGGASDTQYF. The CDR3 coding sequence is TGTGCCAGCAGCGCTAGCGGGGGGGCATCAGATACGCAGTATTTT. The chain combines TRBV9 with TRBJ2-3; 12 nucleotides agree with TRBD2. Germline values: CDR1 SGDLS, CDR2 YYNGEE. V shed 3 bases and J 4 bases; nucleotides not matched to a gene: 3. The CDR3 is 15 residues long. Combining the CDR3 with reference TRBV9 and TRBJ2-3 gives the whole variable domain DSGVTQTPKHLITATGQRVTLRCSPRSGDLSVYWYQQSLDQGLQFLIQYYNGEERAKGNILERFSAQQFPDLHSELNLSSLELGDSALYFCASSASGGASDTQYFGPGTRLTVL.